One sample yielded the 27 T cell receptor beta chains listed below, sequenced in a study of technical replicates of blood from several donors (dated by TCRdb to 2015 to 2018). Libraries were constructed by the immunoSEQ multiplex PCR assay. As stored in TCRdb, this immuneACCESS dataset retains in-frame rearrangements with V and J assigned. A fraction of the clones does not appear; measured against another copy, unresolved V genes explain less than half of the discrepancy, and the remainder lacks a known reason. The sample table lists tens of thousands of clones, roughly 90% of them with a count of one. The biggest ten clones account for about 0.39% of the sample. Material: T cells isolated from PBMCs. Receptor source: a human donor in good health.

The CDR3 loop reads CASSSTTGTGTGGNTIYF. CDR3 nucleotides: TGTGCCAGCAGCTCAACCACCGGGACAGGGACCGGTGGAAACACCATATATTTT. The rearrangement uses TRBV11-2 and TRBJ1-3, with 9 positions matching TRBD1. The germline CDR1 and CDR2 sequences are SGHAT and FQNNGV. Unmatched junction bases numbered 13, after V lost 4 bases and J lost 3 bases. This CDR3 contains 18 residues. The complete variable domain, with remaining parts taken from reference TRBV11-2 and TRBJ1-3, reads EAGVAQSPRYKIIEKRQSVAFWCNPISGHATLYWYQQILGQGPKLLIQFQNNGVVDDSQLPKDRFSAERLKGVDSTLKIQPAKLEDSAVYLCASSSTTGTGTGGNTIYFGEGSWLTVV.

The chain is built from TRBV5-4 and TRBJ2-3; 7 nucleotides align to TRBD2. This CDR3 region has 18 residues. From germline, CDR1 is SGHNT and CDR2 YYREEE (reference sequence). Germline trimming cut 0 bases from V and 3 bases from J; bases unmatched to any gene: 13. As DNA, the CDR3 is TGTGCCAGCAGCTTGGAGGTTTTTCGGGAGGTTTTAACAGATACGCAGTATTTT. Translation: CASSLEVFREVLTDTQYF.

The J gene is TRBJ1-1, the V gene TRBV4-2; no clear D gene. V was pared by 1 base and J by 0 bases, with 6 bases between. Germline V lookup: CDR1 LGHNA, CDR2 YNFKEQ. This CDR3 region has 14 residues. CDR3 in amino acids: CASSQGSLNTEAFF. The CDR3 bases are TGTGCCAGCAGCCAAGGCAGTTTGAACACTGAAGCTTTCTTT.

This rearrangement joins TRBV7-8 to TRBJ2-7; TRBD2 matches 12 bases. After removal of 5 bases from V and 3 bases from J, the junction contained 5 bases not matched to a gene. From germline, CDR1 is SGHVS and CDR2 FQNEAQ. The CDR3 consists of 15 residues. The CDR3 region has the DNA TGTGCCAGCAGCAGAGGACTAGCGGGGAACTACGAGCAGTACTTC. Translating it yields CASSRGLAGNYEQYF.

The CDR3 is CASTLFRGQDYGYTF. The CDR3 DNA reads TGTGCCAGTACCCTCTTCAGGGGGCAAGACTATGGCTACACCTTC. The chain links TRBV19 to TRBJ1-2; 8 bases align to TRBD1. CDR3 length: 15 residues. The V and J ends lost 7 bases and 3 bases, in that order; junction bases with no gene match: 10. Per germline, CDR1 LNHDA and CDR2 SQIVND (reference sequence). Full variable domain (remainder filled in from reference TRBV19 and TRBJ1-2): DGGITQSPKYLFRKEGQNVTLSCEQNLNHDAMYWYRQDPGQGLRLIYYSQIVNDFQKGDIAEGYSVSREKKESFPLTVTSAQKNPTAFYLCASTLFRGQDYGYTFGSGTRLTVV.

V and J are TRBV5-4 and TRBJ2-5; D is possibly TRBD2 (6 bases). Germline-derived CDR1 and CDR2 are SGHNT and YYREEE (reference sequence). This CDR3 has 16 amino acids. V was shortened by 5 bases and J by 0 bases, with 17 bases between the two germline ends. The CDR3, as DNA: TGTGCCAGCAGTAAGGGCGGCGGGACGTACCAAGAGACCCAGTACTTC. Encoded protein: CASSKGGGTYQETQYF.

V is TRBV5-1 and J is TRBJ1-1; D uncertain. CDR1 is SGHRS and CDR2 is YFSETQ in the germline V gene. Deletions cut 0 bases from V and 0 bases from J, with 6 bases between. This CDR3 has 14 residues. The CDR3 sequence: CASSLGAMNTEAFF. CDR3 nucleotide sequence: TGCGCCAGCAGCTTGGGTGCGATGAACACTGAAGCTTTCTTT.

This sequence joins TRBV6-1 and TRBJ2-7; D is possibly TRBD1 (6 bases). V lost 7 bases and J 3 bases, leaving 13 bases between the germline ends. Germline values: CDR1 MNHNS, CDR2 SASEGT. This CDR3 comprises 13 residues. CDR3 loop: CASIGTTGYEQYF. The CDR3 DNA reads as TGTGCCAGCATAGGGACAACGGGCTACGAGCAGTACTTC.

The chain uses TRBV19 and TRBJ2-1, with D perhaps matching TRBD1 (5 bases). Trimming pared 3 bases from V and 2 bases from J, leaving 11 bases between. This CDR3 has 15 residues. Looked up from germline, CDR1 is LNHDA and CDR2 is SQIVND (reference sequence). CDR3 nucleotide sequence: TGTGCCAGTAGTATCCAGGGCTATCCCTACAATGAGCAGTTCTTC. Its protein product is CASSIQGYPYNEQFF.

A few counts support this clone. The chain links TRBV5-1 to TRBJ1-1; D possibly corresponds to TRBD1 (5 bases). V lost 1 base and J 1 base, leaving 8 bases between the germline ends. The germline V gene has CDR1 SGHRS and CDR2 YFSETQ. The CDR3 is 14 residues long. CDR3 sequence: CASSLKGWNTEAFF. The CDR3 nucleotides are TGCGCCAGCAGCTTGAAGGGGTGGAACACTGAAGCTTTCTTT.

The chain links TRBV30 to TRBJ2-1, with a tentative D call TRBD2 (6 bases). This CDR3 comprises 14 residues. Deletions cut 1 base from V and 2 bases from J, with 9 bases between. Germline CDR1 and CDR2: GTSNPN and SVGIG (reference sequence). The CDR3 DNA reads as TGTGCCTGGAGTGGCGGGGCCACCTACAATGAGCAGTTCTTC. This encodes CAWSGGATYNEQFF.

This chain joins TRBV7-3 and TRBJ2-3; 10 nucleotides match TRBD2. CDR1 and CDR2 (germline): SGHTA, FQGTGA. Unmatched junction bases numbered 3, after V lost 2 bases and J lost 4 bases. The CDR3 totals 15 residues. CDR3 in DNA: TGTGCCAGCAGCTTAGGGCTAGCGGGAGCAGATACGCAGTATTTT. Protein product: CASSLGLAGADTQYF.

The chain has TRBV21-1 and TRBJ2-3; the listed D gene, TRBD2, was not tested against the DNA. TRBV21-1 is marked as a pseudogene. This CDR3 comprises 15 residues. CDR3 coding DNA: TGTGCCAGCAAAATCCCAGCGTTTGGCACAGATACGCAGTATTTT. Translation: CASKIPAFGTDTQYF.

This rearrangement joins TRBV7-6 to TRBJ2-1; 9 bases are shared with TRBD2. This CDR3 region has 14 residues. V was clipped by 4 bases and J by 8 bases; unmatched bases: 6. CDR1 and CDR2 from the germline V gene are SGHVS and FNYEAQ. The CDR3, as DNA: TGTGCCAGCAGCTATAGCGGGAGTTGGGATGAGCAGTTCTTC. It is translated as CASSYSGSWDEQFF.

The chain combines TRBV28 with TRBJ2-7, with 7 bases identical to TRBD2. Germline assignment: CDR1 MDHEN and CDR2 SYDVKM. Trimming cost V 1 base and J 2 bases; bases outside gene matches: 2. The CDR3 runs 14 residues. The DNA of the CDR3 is TGTGCCAGCAGTTTATCTAGCGGAACCTACGAGCAGTACTTC. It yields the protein CASSLSSGTYEQYF.

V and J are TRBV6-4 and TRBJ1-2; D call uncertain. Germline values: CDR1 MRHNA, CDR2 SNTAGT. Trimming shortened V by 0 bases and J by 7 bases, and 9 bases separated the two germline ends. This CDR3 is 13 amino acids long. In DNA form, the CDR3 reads TGTGCCAGCAGTGACTCGAAGGCGGGTGGCTACACCTTC. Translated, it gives CASSDSKAGGYTF.

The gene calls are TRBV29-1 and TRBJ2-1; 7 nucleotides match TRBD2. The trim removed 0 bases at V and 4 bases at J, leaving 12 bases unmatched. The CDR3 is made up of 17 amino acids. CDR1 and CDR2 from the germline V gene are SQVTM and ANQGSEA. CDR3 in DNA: TGCAGCGTTGAAGATCACCGGCGGGAGTCGGGTTACAATGAGCAGTTCTTC. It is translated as CSVEDHRRESGYNEQFF.

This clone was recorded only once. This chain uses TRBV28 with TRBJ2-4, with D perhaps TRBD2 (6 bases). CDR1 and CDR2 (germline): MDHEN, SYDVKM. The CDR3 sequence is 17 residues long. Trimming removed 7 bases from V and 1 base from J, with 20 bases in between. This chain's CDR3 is CASTRPTGEGAKNIQYF. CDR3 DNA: TGTGCCAGCACCCGACCCACGGGGGAAGGGGCCAAAAACATTCAGTACTTC.

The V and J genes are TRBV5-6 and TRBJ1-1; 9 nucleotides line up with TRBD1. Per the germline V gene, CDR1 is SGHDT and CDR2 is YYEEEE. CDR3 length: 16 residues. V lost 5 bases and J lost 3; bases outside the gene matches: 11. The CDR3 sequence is CASRDETGGTDTEAFF. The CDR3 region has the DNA TGTGCCAGCAGGGACGAGACAGGGGGAACGGACACTGAAGCTTTCTTT.

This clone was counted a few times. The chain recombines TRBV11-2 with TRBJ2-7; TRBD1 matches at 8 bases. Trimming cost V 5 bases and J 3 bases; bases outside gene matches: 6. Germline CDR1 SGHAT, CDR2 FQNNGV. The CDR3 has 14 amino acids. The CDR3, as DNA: TGTGCCAGCAGCCCCCCAGGGGGCGTCTACGAGCAGTACTTC. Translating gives CASSPPGGVYEQYF.

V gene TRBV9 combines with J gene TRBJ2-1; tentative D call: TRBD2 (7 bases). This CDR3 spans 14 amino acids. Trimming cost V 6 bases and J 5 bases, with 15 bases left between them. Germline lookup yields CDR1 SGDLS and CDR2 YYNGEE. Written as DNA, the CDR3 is TGTGCCAGCATAAGGGGGGGCCTTCACAATGAGCAGTTCTTC. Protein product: CASIRGGLHNEQFF.

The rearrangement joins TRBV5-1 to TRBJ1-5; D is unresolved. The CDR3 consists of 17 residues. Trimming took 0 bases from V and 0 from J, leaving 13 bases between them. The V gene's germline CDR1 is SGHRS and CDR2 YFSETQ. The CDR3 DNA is TGCGCCAGCAGCTTGGGCGACTTGTGGTATAGCAATCAGCCCCAGCATTTT. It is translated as CASSLGDLWYSNQPQHF.

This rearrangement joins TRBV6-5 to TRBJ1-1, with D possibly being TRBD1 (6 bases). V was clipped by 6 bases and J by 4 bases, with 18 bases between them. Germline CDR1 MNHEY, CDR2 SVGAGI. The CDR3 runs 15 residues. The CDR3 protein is CASSSGEREITEAFF. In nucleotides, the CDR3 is TGTGCCAGCAGCTCAGGGGAGCGGGAGATCACTGAAGCTTTCTTT.

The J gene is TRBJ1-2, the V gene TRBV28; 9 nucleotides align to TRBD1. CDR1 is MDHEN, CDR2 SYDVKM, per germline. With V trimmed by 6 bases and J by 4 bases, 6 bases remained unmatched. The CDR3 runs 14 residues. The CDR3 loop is CASRITGGSYGYTF. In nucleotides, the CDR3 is TGTGCCAGCAGGATAACAGGGGGCAGCTATGGCTACACCTTC.

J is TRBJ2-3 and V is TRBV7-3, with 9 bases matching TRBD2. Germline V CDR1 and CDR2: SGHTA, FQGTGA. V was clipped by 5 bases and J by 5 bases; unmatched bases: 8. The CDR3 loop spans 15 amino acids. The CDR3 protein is CASSTASGNGDTQYF. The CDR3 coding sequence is TGTGCCAGCAGCACGGCTAGCGGGAACGGAGATACGCAGTATTTT.

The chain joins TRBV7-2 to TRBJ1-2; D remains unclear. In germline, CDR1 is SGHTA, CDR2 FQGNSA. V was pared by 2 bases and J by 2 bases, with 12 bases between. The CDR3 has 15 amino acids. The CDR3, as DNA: TGTGCCAGCAGCTTAAGGCGGGAACTAAACTATGGCTACACCTTC. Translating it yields CASSLRRELNYGYTF.

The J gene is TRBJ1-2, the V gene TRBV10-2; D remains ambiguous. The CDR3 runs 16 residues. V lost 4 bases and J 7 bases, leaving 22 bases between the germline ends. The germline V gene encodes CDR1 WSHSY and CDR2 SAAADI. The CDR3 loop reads CASSGSSAASSSGYTF. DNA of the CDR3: TGCGCCAGCAGTGGTAGTTCGGCAGCATCTTCTAGTGGCTACACCTTC.